This T cell receptor (beta chain) is drawn from a study of cytomegalovirus exposure and HLA in healthy donors. Whole-study findings and limits: High specificity and sensitivity for cytomegalovirus status were reported for the classifier.

As regards this clone: Its antigen is as yet unknown.

TCRdb's table, derived via immunoSEQ multiplex PCR, lists solely in-frame clones and lacks some. The sample lists roughly 70,000 clones, approximately 95% seen once, with about 1.4% in the top ten. The CDR3 is made up of 13 amino acids. J gave up 9 bases and V 6 bases, and 8 bases lay outside the gene matches. Looked up from germline, CDR1 is MNHEY and CDR2 is SVGAGI. Sequenced material: PBMCs. The rearrangement joins TRBV6-5 to TRBJ2-1; TRBD1 agrees at 7 bases. This TCR was sampled from a man aged 18 to 29 in good health and CMV-seropositive. The CDR3: CASSRQGQSEQFF. For the CDR3, the DNA is TGTGCCAGCAGCCGACAGGGACAGAGTGAGCAGTTCTTC.